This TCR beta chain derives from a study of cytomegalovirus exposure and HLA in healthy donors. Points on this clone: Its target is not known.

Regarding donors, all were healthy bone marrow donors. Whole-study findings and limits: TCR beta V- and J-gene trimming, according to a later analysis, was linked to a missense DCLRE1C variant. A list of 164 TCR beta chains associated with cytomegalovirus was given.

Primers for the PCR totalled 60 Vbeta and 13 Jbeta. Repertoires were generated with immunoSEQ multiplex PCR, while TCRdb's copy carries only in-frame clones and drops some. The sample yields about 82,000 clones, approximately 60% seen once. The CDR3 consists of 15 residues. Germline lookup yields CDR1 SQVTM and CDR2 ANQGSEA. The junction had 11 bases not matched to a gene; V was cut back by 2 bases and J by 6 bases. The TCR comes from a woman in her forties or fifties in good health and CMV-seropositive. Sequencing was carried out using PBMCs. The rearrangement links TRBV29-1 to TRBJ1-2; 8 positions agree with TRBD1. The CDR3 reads CSVEQGNGQGDGYTF. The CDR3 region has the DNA TGCAGCGTTGAACAAGGGAACGGACAGGGTGATGGCTACACCTTC. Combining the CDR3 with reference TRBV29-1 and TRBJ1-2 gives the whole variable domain SAVISQKPSRDICQRGTSLTIQCQVDSQVTMMFWYRQQPGQSLTLIATANQGSEATYESGFVIDKFPISRPNLTFSTLTVSNMSPEDSSIYLCSVEQGNGQGDGYTFGSGTRLTVV.